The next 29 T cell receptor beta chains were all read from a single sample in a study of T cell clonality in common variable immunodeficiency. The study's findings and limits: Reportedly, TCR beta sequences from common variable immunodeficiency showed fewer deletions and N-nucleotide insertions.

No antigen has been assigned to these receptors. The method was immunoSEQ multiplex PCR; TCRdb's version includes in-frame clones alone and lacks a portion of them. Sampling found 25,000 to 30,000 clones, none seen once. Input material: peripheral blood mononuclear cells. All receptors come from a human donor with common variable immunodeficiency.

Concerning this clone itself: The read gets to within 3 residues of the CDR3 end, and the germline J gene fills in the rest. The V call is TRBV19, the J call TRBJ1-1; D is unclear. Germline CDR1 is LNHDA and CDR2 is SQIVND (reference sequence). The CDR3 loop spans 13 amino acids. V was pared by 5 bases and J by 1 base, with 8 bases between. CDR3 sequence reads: CASSAGPNTEAFF. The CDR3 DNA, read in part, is TGTGCCAGTAGTGCGGGCCCGAACACTGAA.

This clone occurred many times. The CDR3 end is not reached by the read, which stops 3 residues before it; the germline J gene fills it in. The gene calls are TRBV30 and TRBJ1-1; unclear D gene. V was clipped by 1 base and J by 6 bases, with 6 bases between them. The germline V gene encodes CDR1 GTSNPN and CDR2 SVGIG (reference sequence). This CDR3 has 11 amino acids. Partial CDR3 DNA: TGTGCCTGGAGTGCAGAATCTGAA. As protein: CAWSAESE. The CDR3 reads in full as CAWSAESEAFF.

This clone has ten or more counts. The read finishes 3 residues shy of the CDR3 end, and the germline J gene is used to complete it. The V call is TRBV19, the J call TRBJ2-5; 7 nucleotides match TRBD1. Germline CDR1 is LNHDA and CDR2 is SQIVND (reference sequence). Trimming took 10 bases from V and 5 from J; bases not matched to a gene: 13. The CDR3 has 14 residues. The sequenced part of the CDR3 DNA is TGTGCCACCAGTATAGGGGGCCGTGGCGAGACC. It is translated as CATSIGGRGET. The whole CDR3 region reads CATSIGGRGETQYF.

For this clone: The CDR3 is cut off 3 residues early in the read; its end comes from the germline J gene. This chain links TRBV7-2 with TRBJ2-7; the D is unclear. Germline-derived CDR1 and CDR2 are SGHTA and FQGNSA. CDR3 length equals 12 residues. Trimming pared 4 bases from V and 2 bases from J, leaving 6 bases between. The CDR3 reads CASSSRAYEQYF. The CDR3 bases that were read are TGTGCCAGCAGCTCCCGGGCCTACGAG.

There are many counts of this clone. CDR3 sequence: CASSPSGVAKNIQYF. Incomplete CDR3 DNA: TGTGCCAGCAGCCCTAGCGGGGTAGCCAAAAACATT. The chain links TRBV7-2 to TRBJ2-4, with TRBD2 identical over 9 bases. The sequence runs out 3 residues before the end of the CDR3; the remainder is reconstructed from the germline J gene. Germline CDR1 reads SGHTA; CDR2 reads FQGNSA. Trimming at V came to 5 bases and at J to 0 bases, leaving 2 bases not matched to a gene. This CDR3 region has 15 residues.

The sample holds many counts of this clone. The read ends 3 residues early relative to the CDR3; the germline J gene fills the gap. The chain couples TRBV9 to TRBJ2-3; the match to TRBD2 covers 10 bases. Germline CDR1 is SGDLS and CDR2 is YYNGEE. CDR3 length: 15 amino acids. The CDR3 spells CASSVVGLAGETQYF. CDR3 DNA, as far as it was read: TGTGCCAGCAGCGTAGTGGGGCTAGCGGGAGAGACG. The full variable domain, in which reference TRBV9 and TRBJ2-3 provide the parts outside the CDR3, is DSGVTQTPKHLITATGQRVTLRCSPRSGDLSVYWYQQSLDQGLQFLIQYYNGEERAKGNILERFSAQQFPDLHSELNLSSLELGDSALYFCASSVVGLAGETQYFGPGTRLTVL.

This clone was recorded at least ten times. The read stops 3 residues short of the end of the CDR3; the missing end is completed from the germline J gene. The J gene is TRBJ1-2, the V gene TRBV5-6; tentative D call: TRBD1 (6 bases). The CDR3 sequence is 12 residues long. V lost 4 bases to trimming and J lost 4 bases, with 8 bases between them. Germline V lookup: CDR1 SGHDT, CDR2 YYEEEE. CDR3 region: CASSPTGYGYTF. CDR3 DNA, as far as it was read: TGTGCCAGCAGCCCGACAGGCTATGGC.

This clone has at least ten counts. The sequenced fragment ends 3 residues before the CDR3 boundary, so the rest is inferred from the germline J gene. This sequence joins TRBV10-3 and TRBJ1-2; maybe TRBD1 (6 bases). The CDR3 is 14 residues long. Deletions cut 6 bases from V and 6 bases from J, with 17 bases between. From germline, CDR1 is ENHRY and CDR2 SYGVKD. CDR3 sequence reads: CAIRNLQGSDGYTF. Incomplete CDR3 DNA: TGTGCCATCAGGAATTTACAGGGATCTGATGGC.

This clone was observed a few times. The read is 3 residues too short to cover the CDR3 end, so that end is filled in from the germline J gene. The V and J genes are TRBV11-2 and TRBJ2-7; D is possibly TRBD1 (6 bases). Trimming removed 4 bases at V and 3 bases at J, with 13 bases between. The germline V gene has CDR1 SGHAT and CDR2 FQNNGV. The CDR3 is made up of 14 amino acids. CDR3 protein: CASSSLTGRYEQYF. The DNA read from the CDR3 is TGTGCCAGCAGCTCCCTGACAGGACGCTACGAG.

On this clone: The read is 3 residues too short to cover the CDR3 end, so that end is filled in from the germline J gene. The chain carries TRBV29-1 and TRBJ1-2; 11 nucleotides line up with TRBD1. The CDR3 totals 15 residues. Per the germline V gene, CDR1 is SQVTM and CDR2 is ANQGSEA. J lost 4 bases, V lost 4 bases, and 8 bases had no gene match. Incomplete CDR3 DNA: TGCAGCGTTGCGACCGGGACAGGGGGGTTCTATGGC. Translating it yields CSVATGTGGFYG. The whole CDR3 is CSVATGTGGFYGYTF. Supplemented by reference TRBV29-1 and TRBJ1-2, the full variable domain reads SAVISQKPSRDICQRGTSLTIQCQVDSQVTMMFWYRQQPGQSLTLIATANQGSEATYESGFVIDKFPISRPNLTFSTLTVSNMSPEDSSIYLCSVATGTGGFYGYTFGSGTRLTVV.

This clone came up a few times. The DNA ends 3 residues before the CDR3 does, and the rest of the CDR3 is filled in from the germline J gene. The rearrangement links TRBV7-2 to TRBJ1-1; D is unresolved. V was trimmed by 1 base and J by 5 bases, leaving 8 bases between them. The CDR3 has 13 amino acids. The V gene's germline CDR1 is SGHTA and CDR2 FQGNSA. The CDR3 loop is CASSLEARTEAFF. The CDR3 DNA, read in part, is TGTGCCAGCAGCTTAGAGGCTAGGACTGAA.

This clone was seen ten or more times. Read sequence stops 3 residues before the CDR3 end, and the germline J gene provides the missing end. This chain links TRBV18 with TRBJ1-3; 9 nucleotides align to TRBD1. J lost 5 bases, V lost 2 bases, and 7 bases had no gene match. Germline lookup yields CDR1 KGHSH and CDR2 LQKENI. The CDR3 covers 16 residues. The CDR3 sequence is CASSPLAGTGRNTIYF. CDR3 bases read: TGTGCCAGCTCACCATTGGCCGGGACAGGGCGAAACACC.

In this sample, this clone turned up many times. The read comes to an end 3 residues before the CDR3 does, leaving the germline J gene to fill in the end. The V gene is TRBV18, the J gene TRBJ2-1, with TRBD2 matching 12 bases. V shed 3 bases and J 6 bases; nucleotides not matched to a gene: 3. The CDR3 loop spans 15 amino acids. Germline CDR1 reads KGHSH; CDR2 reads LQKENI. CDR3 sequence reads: CASSPVTSGSNEQFF. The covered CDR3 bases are TGTGCCAGCTCACCTGTGACTAGCGGGAGCAATGAG.

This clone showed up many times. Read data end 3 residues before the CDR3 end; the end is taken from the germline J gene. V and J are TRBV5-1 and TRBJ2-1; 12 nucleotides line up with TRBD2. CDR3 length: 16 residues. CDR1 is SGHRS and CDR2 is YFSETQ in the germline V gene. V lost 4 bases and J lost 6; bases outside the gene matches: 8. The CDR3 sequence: CASSPGLAGSLNEQFF. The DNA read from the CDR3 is TGCGCCAGCAGCCCCGGACTAGCGGGATCCCTCAATGAG.

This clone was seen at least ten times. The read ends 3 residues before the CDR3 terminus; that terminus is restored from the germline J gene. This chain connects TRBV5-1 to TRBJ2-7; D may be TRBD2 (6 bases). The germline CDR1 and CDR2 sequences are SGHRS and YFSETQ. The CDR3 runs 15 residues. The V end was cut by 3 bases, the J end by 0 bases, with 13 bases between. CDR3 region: CASSSRTTYSYEQYF. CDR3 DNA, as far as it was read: TGCGCCAGCAGCTCACGGACTACCTACTCCTACGAG.

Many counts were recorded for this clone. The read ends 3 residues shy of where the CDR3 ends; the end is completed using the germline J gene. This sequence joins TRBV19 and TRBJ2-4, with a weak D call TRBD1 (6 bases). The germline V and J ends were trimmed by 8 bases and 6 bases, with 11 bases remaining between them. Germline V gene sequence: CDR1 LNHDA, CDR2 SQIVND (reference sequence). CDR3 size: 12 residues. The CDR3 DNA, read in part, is TGTGCCAGTTCCCAGGGGAGAAACATT. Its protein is CASSQGRNI. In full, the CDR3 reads CASSQGRNIQYF. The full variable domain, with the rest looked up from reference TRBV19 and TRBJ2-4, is DGGITQSPKYLFRKEGQNVTLSCEQNLNHDAMYWYRQDPGQGLRLIYYSQIVNDFQKGDIAEGYSVSREKKESFPLTVTSAQKNPTAFYLCASSQGRNIQYFGAGTRLSVL.

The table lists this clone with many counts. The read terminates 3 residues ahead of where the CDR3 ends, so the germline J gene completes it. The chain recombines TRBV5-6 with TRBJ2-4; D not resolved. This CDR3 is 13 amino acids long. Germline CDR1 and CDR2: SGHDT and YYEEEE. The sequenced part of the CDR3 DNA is TGTGCCAGCAGCTTGCCTAGTTTAGGCGTT. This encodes CASSLPSLGV. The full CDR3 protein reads CASSLPSLGVQYF. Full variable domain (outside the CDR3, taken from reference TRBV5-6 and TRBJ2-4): DAGVTQSPTHLIKTRGQQVTLRCSPKSGHDTVSWYQQALGQGPQFIFQYYEEEERQRGNFPDRFSGHQFPNYSSELNVNALLLGDSALYLCASSLPSLGVQYFGAGTRLSVL.

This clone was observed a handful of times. CDR3 sequence reads: CASSLGGPRTDTQYF. The covered CDR3 bases are TGTGCCAGCAGCTTGGGGGGGCCAAGGACAGATACG. The chain couples TRBV5-6 to TRBJ2-3; D may be TRBD1 (6 bases). The read ends 3 residues shy of where the CDR3 ends; the end is completed using the germline J gene. Germline lookup yields CDR1 SGHDT and CDR2 YYEEEE. This CDR3 spans 15 amino acids. V lost 0 bases to trimming and J lost 3 bases, with 11 bases between them.

The part of the CDR3 DNA that was read is TGTGCCAGCTCACCGGGTAGGGGGGGAGTTGAA. This codes for CASSPGRGGVE. The whole CDR3 protein reads CASSPGRGGVEAFF. The V gene is TRBV18, the J gene TRBJ1-1, with D perhaps matching TRBD1 (6 bases). From the germline J gene comes the end of the CDR3, since the read stops 3 residues before it. Germline assignment: CDR1 KGHSH and CDR2 LQKENI. The CDR3 is 14 amino acids. Trimming removed 3 bases at V and 7 bases at J, with 15 bases between.

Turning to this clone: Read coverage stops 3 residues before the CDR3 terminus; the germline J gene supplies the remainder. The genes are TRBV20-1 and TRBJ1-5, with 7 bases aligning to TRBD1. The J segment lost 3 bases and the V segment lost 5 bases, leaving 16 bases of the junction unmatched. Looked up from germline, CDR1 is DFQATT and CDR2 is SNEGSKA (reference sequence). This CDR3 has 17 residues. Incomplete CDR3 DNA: TGCAGTGCTGTACATAACAGGGGCGACCCACCCAATCAGCCC. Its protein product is CSAVHNRGDPPNQP. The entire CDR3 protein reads CSAVHNRGDPPNQPQHF.

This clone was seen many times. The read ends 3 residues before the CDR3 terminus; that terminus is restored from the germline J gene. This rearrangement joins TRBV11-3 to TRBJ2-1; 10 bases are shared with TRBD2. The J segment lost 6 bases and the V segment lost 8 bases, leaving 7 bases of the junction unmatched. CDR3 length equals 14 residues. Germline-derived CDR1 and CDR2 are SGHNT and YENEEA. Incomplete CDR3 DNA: TGTGCCAGCGGTACCAGCGGGAGGGTCAATGAG. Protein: CASGTSGRVNE. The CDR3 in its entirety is CASGTSGRVNEQFF.

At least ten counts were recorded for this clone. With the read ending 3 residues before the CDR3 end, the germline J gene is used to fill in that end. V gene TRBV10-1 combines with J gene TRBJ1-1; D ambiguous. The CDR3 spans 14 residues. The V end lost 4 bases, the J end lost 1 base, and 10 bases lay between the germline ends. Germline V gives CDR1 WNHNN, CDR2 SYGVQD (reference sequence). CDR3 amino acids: CASSGMRGNTEAFF. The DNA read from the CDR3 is TGCGCCAGCAGTGGGATGCGGGGGAACACTGAA.

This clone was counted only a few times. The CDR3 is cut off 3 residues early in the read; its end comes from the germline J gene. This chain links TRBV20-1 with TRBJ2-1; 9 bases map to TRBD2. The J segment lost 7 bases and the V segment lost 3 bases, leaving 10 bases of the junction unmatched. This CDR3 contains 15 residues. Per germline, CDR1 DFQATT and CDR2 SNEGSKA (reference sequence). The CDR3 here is CSASSAGGPDNEQFF. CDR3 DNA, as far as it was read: TGCAGTGCTAGTTCGGCGGGAGGGCCGGATAATGAG.

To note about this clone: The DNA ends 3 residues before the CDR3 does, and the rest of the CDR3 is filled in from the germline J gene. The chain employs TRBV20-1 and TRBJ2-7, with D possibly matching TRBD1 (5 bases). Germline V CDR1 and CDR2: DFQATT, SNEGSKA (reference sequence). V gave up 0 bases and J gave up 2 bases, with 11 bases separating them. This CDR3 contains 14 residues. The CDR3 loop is CSARDNRRTYEQYF. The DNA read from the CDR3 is TGCAGTGCTAGAGATAACAGGAGAACCTACGAG.

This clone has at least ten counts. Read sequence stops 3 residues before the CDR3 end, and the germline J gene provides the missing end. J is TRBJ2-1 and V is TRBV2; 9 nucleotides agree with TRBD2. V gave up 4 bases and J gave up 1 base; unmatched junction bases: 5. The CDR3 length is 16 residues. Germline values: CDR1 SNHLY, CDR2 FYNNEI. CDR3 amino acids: CASSVASGISYNEQFF. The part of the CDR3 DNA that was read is TGTGCCAGCAGTGTGGCTAGCGGGATATCCTACAATGAG.

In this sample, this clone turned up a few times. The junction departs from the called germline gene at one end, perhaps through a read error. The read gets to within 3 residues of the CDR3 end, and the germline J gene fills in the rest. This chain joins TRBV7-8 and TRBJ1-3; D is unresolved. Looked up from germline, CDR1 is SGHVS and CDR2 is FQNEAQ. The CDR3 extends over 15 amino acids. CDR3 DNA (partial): TGTGCCAGCAGCTCTGTTAGGGCTTCTGGAAGCACC. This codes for CASSSVRASGST. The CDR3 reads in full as CASSSVRASGSTIYF.

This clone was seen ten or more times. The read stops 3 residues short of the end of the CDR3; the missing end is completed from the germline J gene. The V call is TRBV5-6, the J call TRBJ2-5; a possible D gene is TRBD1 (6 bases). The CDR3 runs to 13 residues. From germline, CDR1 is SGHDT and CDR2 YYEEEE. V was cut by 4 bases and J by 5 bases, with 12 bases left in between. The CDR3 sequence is CASSKRGSETQYF. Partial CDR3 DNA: TGTGCCAGCAGCAAAAGGGGGAGTGAGACC.

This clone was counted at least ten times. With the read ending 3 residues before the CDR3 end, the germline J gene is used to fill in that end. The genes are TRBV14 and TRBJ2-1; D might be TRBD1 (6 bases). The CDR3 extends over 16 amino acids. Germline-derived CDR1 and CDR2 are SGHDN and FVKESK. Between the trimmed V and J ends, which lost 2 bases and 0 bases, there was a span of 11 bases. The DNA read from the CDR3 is TGTGCCAGCAGCCAAACCCTAGGGGGCTCCTACAATGAG. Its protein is CASSQTLGGSYNE. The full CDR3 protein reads CASSQTLGGSYNEQFF.

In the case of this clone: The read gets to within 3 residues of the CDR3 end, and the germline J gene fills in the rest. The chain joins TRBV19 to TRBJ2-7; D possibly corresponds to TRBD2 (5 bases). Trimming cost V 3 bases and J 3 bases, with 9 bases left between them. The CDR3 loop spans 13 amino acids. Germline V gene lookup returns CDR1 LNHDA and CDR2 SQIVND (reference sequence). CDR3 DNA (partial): TGTGCCAGTAGTATCTCGAGCGGCTACGAG. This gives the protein CASSISSGYE. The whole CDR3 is CASSISSGYEQYF.